This TCR beta chain emerged from a study of blood T cell repertoires in COVID-19. Study overall: Italy, Spain and the United States were the sources of the convalescent and acute COVID-19 samples. Nucleic acid was either cDNA or gDNA, and it came from T cells, B-cell-depleted T cells, or PBMCs.

In the original processing: Cell counts per sample came from amplifying reference gene primers. Using immunoSEQ multiplex PCR, the repertoire was profiled, and TCRdb retains in-frame clones only, with some absent. V and J calls and clone size follow that table, whereas D and trimming were derived from the DNA. The repertoire holds some 140,000 clones, roughly 89% seen once, with roughly 0.54% in the top ten. Trimming left V 1 base short and J 0 bases short, with 9 bases between. CDR3 length: 15 amino acids. Germline CDR1 SGHTA, CDR2 FQGNSA. The sequencing sample was made of peripheral blood. J is TRBJ1-1 and V is TRBV7-2, with D possibly being TRBD1 (5 bases). The sequence derives from a man aged 50-59 years with acute or convalescent COVID-19. The CDR3 bases are TGTGCCAGCAGCTTAGTAACAGGCATGAACACTGAAGCTTTCTTT. Encoded protein: CASSLVTGMNTEAFF.